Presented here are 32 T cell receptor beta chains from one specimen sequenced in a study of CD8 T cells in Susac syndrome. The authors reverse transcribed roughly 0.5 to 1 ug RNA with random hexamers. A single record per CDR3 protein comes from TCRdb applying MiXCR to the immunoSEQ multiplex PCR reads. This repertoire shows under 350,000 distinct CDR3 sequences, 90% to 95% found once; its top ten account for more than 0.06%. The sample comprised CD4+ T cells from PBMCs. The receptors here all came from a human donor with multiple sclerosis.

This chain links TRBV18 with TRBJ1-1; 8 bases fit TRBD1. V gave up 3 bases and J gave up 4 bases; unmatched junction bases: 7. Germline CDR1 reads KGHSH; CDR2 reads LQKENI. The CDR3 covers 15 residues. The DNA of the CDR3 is TGTGCCAGCTCACCCCCGACAGGGGCGGGCACTGAAGCTTTCTTT. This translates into CASSPPTGAGTEAFF.

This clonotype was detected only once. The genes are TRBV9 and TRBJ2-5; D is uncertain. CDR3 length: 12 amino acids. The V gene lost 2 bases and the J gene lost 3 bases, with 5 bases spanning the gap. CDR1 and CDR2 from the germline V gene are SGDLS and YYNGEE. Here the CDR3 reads CASSVHEETQYF. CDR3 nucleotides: TGTGCCAGCAGCGTCCACGAAGAGACCCAGTACTTC.

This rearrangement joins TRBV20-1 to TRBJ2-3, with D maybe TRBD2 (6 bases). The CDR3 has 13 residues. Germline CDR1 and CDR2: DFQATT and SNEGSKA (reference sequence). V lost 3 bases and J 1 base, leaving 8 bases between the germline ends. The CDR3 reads CSASGSGTDTQYF. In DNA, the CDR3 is TGCAGTGCTAGCGGGAGCGGCACAGATACGCAGTATTTT.

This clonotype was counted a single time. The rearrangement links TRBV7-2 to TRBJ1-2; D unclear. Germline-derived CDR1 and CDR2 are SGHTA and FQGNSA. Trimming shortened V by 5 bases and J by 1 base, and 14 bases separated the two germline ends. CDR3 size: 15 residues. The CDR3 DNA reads TGTGCCAGCAGCCCCCGAAGCGGGTTTAACTATGGCTACACCTTC. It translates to CASSPRSGFNYGYTF.

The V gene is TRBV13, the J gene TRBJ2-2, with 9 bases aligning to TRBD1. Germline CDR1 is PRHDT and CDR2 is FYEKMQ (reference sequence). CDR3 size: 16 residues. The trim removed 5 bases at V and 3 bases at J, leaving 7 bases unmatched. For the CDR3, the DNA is TGTGCCAGCAGCCCGCAGGGACAGGGATACACCGGGGAGCTGTTTTTT. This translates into CASSPQGQGYTGELFF.

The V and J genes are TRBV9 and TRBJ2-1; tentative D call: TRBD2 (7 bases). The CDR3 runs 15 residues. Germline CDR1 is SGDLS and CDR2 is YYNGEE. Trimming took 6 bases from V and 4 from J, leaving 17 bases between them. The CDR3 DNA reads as TGTGCCAGCACCCAAGGGGGACTACCGTACAATGAGCAGTTCTTC. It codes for CASTQGGLPYNEQFF.

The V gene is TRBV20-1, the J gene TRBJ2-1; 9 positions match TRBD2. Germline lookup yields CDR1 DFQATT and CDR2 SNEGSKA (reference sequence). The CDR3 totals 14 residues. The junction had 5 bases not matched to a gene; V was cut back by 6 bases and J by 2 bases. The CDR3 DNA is TGCAGTGCCAAAGCGGGAGGAGCCTACAATGAGCAGTTCTTC. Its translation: CSAKAGGAYNEQFF.

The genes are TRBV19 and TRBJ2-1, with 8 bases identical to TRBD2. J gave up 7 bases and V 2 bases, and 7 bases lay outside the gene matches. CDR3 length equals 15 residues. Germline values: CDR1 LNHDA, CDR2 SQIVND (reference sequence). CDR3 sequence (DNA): TGTGCCAGTAGTATATCGAGCGGGAGTAGGAATGAGCAGTTCTTC. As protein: CASSISSGSRNEQFF.

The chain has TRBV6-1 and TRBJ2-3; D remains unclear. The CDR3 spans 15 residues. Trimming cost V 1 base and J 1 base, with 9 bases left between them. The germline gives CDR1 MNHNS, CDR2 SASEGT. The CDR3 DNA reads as TGTGCCAGCAGTGAAGGGGTTATCGGCACAGATACGCAGTATTTT. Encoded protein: CASSEGVIGTDTQYF.

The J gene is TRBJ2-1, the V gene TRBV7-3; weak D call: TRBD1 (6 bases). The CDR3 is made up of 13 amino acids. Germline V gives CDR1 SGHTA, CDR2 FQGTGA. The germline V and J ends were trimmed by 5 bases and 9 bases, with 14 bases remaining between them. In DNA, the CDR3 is TGTGCCAGCAGCCCAGACCCCAGGGGTGAGCAGTTCTTC. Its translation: CASSPDPRGEQFF. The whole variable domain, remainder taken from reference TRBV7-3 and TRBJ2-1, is GAGVSQTPSNKVTEKGKYVELRCDPISGHTALYWYRQSLGQGPEFLIYFQGTGAADDSGLPNDRFFAVRPEGSVSTLKIQRTERGDSAVYLCASSPDPRGEQFFGPGTRLTVL.

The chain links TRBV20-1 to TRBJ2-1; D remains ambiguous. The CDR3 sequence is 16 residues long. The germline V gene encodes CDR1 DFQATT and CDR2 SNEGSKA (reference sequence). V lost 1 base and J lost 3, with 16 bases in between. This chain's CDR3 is CSARGLAHNFYNEQFF. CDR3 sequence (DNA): TGCAGTGCTAGAGGGTTAGCCCACAATTTCTACAATGAGCAGTTCTTC.

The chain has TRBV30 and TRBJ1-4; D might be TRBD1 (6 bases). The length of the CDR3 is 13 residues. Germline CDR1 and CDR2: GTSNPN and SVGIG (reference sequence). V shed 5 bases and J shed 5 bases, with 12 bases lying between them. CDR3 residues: CAWATGPNEKLFF. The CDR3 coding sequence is TGTGCCTGGGCGACAGGTCCCAATGAAAAACTGTTTTTT.

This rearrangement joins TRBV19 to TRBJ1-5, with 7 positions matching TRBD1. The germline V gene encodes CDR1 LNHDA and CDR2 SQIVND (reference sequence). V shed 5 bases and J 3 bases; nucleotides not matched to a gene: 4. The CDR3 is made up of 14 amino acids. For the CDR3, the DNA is TGTGCCAGTAGTGGGACAGCCTACAATCAGCCCCAGCATTTT. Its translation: CASSGTAYNQPQHF.

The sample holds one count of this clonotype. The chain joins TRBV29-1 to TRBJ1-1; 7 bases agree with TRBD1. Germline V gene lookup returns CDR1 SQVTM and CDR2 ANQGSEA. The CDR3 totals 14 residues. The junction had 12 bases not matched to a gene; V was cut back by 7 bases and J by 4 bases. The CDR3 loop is CSAKGAGVGTEAFF. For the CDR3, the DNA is TGCAGCGCAAAGGGGGCAGGGGTGGGCACTGAAGCTTTCTTT.

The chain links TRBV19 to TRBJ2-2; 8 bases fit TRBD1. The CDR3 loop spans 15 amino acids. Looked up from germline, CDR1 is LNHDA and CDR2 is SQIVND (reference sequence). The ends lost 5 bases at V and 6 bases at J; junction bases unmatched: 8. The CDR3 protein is CASSSRDRPSGELFF. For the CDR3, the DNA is TGTGCCAGTAGTTCCCGGGACAGGCCCTCCGGGGAGCTGTTTTTT.

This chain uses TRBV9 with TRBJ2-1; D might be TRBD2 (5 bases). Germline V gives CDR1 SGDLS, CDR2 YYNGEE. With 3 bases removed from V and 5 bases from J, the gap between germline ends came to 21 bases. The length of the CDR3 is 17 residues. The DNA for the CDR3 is TGTGCCAGCAGCGCTTCCTTCCCCCTAGCTCGGCACAATGAGCAGTTCTTC. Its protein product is CASSASFPLARHNEQFF.

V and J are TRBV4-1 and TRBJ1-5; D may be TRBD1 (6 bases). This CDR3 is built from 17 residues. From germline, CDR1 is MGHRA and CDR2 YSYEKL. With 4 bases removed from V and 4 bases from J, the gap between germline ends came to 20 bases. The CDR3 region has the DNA TGCGCCAGCAGCCGAGACCGGGGGCGGTGGTCAAATCAGCCCCAGCATTTT. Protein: CASSRDRGRWSNQPQHF.

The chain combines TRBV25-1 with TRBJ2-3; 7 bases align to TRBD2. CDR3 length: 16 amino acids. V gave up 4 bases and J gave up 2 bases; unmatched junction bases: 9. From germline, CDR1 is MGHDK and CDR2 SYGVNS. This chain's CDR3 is CASSVRGGMVTDTQYF. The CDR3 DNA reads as TGTGCCAGCAGTGTCCGGGGAGGGATGGTCACAGATACGCAGTATTTT.

The chain's CDR3 is CSAVRGSLFEQYF. CDR3 sequence (DNA): TGCAGTGCTGTCCGCGGGAGTTTATTCGAGCAGTACTTC. The chain uses TRBV20-1 and TRBJ2-7; 7 bases line up with TRBD2. Per germline, CDR1 DFQATT and CDR2 SNEGSKA (reference sequence). The CDR3 runs 13 residues. V dropped 5 bases and J dropped 6; count of bases not matched to a gene: 10.

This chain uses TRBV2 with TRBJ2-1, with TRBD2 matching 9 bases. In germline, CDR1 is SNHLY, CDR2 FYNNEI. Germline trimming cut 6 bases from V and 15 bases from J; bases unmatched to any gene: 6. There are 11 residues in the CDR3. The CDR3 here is CASRGAGGPFF. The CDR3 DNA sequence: TGTGCCAGCAGGGGGGCGGGAGGGCCGTTCTTC.

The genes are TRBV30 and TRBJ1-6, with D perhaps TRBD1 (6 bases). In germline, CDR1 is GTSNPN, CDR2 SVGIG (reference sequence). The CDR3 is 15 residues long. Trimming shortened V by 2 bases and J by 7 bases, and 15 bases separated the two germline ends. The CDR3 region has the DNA TGTGCCTGGAGTATACAGGGTCCAGACAATTCACCCCTCCACTTT. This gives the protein CAWSIQGPDNSPLHF.

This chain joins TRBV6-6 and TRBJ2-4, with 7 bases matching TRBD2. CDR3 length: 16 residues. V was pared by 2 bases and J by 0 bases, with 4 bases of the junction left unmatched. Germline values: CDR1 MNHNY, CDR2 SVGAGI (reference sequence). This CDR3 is CASSYVAGVAKNIQYF. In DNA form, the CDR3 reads TGTGCCAGCAGTTACGTCGCGGGGGTAGCCAAAAACATTCAGTACTTC.

The CDR3 DNA reads TGCGCCAGCAGCCAATACCTTATGGCAACGCAGTATTTT. Translation gives CASSQYLMATQYF. This sequence joins TRBV4-3 and TRBJ2-3; no clear D gene. Deletions cut 2 bases from V and 9 bases from J, with 12 bases between. The length of the CDR3 is 13 residues. From germline, CDR1 is LGHNA and CDR2 YSLEER.

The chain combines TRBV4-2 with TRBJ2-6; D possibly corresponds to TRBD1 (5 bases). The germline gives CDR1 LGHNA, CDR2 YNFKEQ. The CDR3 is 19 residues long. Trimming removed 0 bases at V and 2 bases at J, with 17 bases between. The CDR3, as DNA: TGTGCCAGCAGCCAAGACTTTGGGCAGGGATCAGCTGGGGCCAACGTCCTGACTTTC. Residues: CASSQDFGQGSAGANVLTF.

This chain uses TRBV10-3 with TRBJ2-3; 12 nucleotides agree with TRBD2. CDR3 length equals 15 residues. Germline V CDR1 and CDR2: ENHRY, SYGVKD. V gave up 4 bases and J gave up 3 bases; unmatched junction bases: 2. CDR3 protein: CAISVTSGRTDTQYF. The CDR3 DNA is TGTGCCATCAGTGTGACTAGCGGGAGAACAGATACGCAGTATTTT.

The CDR3 nucleotides are TGTGCCAGCAGTAACCTACCCCGGACAGGGAATCAGCCCCAGCATTTT. As protein: CASSNLPRTGNQPQHF. This rearrangement joins TRBV6-2 or TRBV6-3 to TRBJ1-5; 8 bases match TRBD1. The length of the CDR3 is 16 residues. Germline loops: CDR1 MNHEY, CDR2 SVGEGT. J lost 4 bases, V lost 5 bases, and 10 bases had no gene match.

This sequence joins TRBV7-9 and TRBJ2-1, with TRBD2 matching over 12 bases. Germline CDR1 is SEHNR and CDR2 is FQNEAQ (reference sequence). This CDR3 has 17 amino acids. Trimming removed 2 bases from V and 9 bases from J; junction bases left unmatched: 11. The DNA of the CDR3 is TGTGCCAGCAGCTTAACGGGGCCTAGCGGGGGGGCGTTTGAGCAGTTCTTC. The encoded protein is CASSLTGPSGGAFEQFF.

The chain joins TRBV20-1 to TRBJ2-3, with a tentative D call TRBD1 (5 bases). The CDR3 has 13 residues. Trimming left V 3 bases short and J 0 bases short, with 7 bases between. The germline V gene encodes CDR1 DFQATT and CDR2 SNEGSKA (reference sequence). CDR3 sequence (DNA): TGCAGTGCTAGTCCAGGGAGCACAGATACGCAGTATTTT. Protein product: CSASPGSTDTQYF.

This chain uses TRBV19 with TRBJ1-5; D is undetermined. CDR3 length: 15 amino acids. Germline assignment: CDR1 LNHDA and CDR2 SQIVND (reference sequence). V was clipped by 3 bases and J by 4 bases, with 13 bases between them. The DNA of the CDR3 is TGTGCCAGTAGTATTCTGGCGGACCTTAATCAGCCCCAGCATTTT. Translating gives CASSILADLNQPQHF.

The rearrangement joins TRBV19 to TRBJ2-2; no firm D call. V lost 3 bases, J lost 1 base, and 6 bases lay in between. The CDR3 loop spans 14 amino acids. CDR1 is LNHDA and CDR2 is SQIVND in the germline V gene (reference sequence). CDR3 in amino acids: CASSIHRNTGELFF. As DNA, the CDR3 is TGTGCCAGTAGTATCCACAGGAACACCGGGGAGCTGTTTTTT.

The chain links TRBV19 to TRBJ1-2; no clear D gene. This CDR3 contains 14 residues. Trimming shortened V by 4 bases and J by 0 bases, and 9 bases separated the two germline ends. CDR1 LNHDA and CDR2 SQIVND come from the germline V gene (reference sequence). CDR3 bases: TGTGCCAGTAGTACGATGTCAGCTAACTATGGCTACACCTTC. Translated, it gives CASSTMSANYGYTF.

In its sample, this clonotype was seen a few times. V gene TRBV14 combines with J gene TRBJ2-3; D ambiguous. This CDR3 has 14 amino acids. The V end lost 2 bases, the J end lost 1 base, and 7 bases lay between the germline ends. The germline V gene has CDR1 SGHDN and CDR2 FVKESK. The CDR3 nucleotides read TGTGCCAGCAGCCAACGGTCGCGCACAGATACGCAGTATTTT. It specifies CASSQRSRTDTQYF.